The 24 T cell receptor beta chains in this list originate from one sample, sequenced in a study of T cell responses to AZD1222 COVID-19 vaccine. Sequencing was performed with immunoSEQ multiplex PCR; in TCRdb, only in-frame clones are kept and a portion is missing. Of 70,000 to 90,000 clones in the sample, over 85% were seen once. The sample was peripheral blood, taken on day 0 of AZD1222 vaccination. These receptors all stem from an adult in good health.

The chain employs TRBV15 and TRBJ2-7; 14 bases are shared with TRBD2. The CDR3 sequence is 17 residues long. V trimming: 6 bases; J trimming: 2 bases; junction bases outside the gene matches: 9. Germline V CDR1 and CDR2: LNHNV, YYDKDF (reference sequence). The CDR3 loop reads CATRPAGGLAGAYEQYF. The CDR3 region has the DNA TGTGCCACCAGGCCAGCGGGGGGACTAGCGGGAGCCTACGAGCAGTACTTC.

Here the CDR3 reads CASSTGTPLTEQYF. The CDR3, as DNA: TGTGCCAGCAGCACCGGGACCCCTCTAACGGAGCAGTACTTC. The genes are TRBV7-9 and TRBJ2-7; D may be TRBD1 or TRBD2 (5 bases each). CDR1 SEHNR and CDR2 FQNEAQ come from the germline V gene (reference sequence). This CDR3 has 14 amino acids. Between the trimmed V and J ends, which lost 5 bases and 7 bases, there was a span of 18 bases. The full variable domain, with the rest looked up from reference TRBV7-9 and TRBJ2-7, is DTGVSQNPRHKITKRGQNVTFRCDPISEHNRLYWYRQTLGQGPEFLTYFQNEAQLEKSRLLSDRFSAERPKGSFSTLEIQRTEQGDSAMYLCASSTGTPLTEQYFGPGTRLTVT.

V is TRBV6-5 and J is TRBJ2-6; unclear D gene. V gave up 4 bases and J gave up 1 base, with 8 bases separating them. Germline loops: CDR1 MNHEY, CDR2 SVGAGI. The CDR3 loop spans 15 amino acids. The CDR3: CASSSALSGANVLTF. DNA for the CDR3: TGTGCCAGCAGTTCCGCCCTGTCTGGGGCCAACGTCCTGACTTTC.

The DNA of the CDR3 is TGTGCCAGTACCAACCGGGGAGGAAACACCATATATTTT. Translation gives CASTNRGGNTIYF. V is TRBV19 and J is TRBJ1-3; D unclear. This CDR3 is built from 13 residues. Trimming removed 7 bases from V and 4 bases from J, with 11 bases in between. Germline V lookup: CDR1 LNHDA, CDR2 SQIVND (reference sequence).

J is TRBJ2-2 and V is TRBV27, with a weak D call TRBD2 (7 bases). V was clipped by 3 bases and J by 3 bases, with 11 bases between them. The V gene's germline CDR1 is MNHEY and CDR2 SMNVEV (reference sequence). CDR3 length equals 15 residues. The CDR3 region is CASSFGGAYTGELFF. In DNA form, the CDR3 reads TGTGCCAGCAGTTTTGGGGGGGCGTACACCGGGGAGCTGTTTTTT.

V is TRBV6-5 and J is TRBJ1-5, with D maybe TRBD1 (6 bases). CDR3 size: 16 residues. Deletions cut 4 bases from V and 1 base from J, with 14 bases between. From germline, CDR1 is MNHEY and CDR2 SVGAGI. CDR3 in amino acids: CASSLIQGVSNQPQHF. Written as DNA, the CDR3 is TGTGCCAGCAGTTTGATACAGGGTGTAAGCAATCAGCCCCAGCATTTT.

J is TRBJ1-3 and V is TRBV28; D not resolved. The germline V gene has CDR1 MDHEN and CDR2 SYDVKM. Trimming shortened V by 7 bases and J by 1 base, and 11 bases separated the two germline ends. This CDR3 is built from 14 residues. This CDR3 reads CASTVGGSGNTIYF. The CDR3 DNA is TGTGCCAGCACCGTCGGCGGATCTGGAAACACCATATATTTT.

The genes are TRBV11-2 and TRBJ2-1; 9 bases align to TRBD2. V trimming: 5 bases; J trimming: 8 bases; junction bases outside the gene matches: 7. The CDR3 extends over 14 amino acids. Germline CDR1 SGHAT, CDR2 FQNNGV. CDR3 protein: CASSMGTSLYEQFF. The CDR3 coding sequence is TGTGCCAGCAGCATGGGGACTAGCCTCTATGAGCAGTTCTTC.

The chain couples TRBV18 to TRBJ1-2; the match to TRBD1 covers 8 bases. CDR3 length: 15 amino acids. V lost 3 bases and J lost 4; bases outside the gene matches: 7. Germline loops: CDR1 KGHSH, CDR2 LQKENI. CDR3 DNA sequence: TGTGCCAGCTCACCGACGGGACAGGAGGGCTATGGCTACACCTTC. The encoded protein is CASSPTGQEGYGYTF.

The CDR3: CASSDPGATNEKLFF. For the CDR3, the DNA is TGTGCCAGCAGTGACCCGGGGGCAACTAATGAAAAACTGTTTTTT. V is TRBV2 and J is TRBJ1-4; a weak D match, TRBD1 (5 bases). The CDR3 sequence is 15 residues long. Germline V gene lookup returns CDR1 SNHLY and CDR2 FYNNEI. Deletions cut 3 bases from V and 0 bases from J, with 8 bases between.

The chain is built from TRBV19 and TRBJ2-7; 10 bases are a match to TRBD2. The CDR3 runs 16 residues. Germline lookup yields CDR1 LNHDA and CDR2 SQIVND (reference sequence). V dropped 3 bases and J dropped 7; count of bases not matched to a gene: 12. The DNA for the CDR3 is TGTGCCAGTAGTATGACGGCTAGCGGGAGATTCAGGGAGCAGTACTTC. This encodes CASSMTASGRFREQYF.

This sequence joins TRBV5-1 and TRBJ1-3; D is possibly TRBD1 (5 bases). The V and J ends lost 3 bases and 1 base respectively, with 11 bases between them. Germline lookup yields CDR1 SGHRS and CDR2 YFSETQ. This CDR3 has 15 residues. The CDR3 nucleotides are TGCGCCAGCAGCTACGACAGCGTTTCTGGAAACACCATATATTTT. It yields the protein CASSYDSVSGNTIYF.

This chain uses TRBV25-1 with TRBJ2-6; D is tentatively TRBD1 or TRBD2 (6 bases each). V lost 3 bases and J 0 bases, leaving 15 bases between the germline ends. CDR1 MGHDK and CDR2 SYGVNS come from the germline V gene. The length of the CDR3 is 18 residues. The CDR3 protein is CASSESGWGASGANVLTF. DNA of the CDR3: TGTGCCAGCAGTGAGTCAGGATGGGGGGCCTCTGGGGCCAACGTCCTGACTTTC.

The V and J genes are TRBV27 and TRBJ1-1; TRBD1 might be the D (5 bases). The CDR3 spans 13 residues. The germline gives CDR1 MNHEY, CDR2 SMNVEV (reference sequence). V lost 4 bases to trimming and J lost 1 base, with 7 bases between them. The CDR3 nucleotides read TGTGCCAGCAGTTACGGACAGAACACTGAAGCTTTCTTT. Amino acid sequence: CASSYGQNTEAFF.

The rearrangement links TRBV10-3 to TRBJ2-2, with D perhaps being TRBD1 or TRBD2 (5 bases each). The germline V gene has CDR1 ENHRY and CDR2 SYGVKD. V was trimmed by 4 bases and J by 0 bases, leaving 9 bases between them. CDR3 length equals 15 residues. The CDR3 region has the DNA TGTGCCATCAGTGGGGGCGGGCCGAACACCGGGGAGCTGTTTTTT. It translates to CAISGGGPNTGELFF.

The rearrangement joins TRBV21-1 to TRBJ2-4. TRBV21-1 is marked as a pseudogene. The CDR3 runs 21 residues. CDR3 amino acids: CASSKETGPGPPLLAKNIQYF. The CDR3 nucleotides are TGTGCCAGCAGCAAAGAGACTGGGCCAGGCCCTCCACTTCTAGCCAAAAACATTCAGTACTTC.

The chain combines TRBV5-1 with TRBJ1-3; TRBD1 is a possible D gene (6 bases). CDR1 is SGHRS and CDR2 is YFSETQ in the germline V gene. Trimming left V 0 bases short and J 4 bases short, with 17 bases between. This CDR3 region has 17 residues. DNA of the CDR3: TGCGCCAGCAGCTTGGCAGGCATGCGAGGGGGAGGAAACACCATATATTTT. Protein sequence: CASSLAGMRGGGNTIYF.

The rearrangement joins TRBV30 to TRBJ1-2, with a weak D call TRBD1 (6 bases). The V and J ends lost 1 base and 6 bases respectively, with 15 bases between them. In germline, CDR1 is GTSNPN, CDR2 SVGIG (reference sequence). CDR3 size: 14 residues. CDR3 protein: CAWSGDRRVDGYTF. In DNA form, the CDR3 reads TGTGCCTGGAGTGGTGACAGGAGGGTCGATGGCTACACCTTC.

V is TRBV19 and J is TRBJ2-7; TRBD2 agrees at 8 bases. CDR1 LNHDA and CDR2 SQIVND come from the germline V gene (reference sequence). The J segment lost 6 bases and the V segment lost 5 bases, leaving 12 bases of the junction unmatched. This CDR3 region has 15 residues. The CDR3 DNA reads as TGTGCCAGTAGTGGCGCTGGCGGGGGGTCCGGCGAGCAGTACTTC. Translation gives CASSGAGGGSGEQYF.

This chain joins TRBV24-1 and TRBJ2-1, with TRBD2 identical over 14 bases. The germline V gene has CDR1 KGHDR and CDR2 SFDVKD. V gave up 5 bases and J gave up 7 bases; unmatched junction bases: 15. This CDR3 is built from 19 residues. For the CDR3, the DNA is TGTGCCACCAGTGGGGGCGACGGGACTAGCGGGAGCGTCACTAATGAGCAGTTCTTC. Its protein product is CATSGGDGTSGSVTNEQFF.

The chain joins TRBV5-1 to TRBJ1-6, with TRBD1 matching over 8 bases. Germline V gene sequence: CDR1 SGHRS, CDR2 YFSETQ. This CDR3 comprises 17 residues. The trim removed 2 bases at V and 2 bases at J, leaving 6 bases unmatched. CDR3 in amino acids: CASSFRQGSTYNSPLHF. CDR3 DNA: TGCGCCAGCAGCTTTCGACAGGGGAGTACCTATAATTCACCCCTCCACTTT.

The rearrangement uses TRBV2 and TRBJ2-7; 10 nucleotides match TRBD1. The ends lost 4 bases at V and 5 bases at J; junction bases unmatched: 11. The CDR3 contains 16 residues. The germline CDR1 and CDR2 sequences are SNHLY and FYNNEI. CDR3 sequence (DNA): TGTGCCAGCAGTGCTACTCCGGACAGGGGGATGCACGAGCAGTACTTC. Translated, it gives CASSATPDRGMHEQYF.

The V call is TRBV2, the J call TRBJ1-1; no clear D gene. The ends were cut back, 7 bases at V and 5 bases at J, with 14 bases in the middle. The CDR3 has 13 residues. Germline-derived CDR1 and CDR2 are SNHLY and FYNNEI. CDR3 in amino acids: CASKTTGGTEAFF. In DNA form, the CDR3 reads TGTGCCAGCAAGACGACTGGTGGGACTGAAGCTTTCTTT.

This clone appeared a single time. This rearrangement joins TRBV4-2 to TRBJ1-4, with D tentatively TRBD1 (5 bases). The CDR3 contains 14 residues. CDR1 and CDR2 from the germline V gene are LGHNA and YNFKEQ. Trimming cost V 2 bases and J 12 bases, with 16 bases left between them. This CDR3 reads CASSQTGRERELFF. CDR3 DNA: TGTGCCAGCAGCCAAACAGGAAGGGAGCGAGAACTGTTTTTT.